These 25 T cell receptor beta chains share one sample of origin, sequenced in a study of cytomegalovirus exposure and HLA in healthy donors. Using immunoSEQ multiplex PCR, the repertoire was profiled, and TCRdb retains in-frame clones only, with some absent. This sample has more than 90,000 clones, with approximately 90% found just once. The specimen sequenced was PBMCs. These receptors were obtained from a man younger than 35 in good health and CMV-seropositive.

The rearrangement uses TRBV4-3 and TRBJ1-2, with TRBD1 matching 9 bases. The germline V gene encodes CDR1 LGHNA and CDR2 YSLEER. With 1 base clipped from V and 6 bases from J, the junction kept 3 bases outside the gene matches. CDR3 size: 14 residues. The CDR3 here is CASSQGQGGHGYTF. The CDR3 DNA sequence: TGCGCCAGCAGCCAAGGACAGGGGGGGCATGGCTACACCTTC.

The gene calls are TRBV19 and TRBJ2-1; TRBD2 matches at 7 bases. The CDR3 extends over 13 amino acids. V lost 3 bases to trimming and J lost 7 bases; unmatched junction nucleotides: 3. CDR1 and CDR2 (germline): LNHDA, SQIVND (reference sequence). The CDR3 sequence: CASSMGGWNEQFF. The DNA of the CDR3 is TGTGCCAGTAGTATGGGGGGGTGGAATGAGCAGTTCTTC. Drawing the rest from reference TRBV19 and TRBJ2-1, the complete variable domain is DGGITQSPKYLFRKEGQNVTLSCEQNLNHDAMYWYRQDPGQGLRLIYYSQIVNDFQKGDIAEGYSVSREKKESFPLTVTSAQKNPTAFYLCASSMGGWNEQFFGPGTRLTVL.

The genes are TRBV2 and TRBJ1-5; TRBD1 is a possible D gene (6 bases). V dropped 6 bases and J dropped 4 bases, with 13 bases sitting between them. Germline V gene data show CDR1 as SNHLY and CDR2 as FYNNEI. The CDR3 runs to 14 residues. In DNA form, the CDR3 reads TGTGCCAGCAGGCAAACAGGGCGAAATCAGCCCCAGCATTTT. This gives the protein CASRQTGRNQPQHF.

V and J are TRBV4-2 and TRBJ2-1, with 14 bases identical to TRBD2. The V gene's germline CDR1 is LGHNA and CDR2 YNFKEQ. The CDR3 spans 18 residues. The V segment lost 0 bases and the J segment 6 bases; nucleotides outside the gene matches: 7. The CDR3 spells CASSQDSWGTSGGNEQFF. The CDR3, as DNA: TGTGCCAGCAGCCAAGACTCGTGGGGGACTAGCGGGGGCAATGAGCAGTTCTTC.

The CDR3 DNA follows: TGTGCCACCAGCAGAGATCGGGGGACAGGGTACGAGCAGTACTTC. Its protein is CATSRDRGTGYEQYF. The genes are TRBV15 and TRBJ2-7, with 9 bases fitting TRBD1. Losses at the gene ends were 0 bases for V and 4 bases for J; bases not matched to a gene: 4. The CDR3 loop spans 15 amino acids. Germline CDR1 and CDR2: LNHNV and YYDKDF (reference sequence).

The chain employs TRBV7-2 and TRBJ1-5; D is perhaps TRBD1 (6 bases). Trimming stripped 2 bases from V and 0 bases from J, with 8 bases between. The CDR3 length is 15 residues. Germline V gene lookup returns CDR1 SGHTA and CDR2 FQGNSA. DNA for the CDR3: TGTGCCAGCAGCTTACAGGGGAATAGCAATCAGCCCCAGCATTTT. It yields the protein CASSLQGNSNQPQHF.

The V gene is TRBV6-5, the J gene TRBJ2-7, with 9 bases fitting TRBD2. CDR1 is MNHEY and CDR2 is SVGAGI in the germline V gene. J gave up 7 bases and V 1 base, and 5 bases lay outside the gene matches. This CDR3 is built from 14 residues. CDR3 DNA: TGTGCCAGCAGTTACTTTGCGGGGGGGCCTGAGCAGTACTTC. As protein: CASSYFAGGPEQYF.

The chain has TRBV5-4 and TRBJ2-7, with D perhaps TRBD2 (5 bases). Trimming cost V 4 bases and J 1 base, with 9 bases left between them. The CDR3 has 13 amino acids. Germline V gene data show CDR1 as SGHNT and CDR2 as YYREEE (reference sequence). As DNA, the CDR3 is TGTGCCAGCAGCAGGAGCGGATCCTACGAGCAGTACTTC. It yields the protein CASSRSGSYEQYF.

The CDR3 region is CASSQRGKTDTQYF. The CDR3 DNA is TGCGCCAGCAGCCAAAGGGGGAAGACAGATACGCAGTATTTT. This chain links TRBV4-3 with TRBJ2-3; tentative D call: TRBD1 (6 bases). This CDR3 has 14 residues. Germline V gene data show CDR1 as LGHNA and CDR2 as YSLEER. The germline V and J ends were trimmed by 2 bases and 3 bases, with 9 bases remaining between them.

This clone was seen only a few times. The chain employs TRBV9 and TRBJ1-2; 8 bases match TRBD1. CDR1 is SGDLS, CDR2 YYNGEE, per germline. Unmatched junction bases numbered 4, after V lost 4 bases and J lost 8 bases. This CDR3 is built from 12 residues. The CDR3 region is CASSPGQVGYTF. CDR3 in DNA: TGTGCCAGCAGCCCGGGACAGGTGGGCTACACCTTC.

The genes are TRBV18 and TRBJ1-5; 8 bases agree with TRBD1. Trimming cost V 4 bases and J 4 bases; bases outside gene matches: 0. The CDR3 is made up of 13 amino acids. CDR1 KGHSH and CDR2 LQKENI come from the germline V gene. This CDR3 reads CASSRDRNQPQHF. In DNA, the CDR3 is TGTGCCAGCTCACGGGACAGGAATCAGCCCCAGCATTTT.

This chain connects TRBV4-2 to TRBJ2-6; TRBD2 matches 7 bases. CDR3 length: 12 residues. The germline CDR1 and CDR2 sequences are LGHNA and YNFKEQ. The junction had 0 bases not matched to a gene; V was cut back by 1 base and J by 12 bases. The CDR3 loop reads CASSQGEGVLTF. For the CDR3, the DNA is TGTGCCAGCAGCCAAGGGGAGGGCGTCCTGACTTTC.

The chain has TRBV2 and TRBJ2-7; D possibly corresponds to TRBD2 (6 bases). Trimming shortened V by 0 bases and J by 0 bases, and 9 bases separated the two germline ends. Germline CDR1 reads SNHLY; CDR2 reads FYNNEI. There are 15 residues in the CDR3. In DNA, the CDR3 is TGTGCCAGCAGTGAAGCGCCCGGGAGCTCCTACGAGCAGTACTTC. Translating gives CASSEAPGSSYEQYF.

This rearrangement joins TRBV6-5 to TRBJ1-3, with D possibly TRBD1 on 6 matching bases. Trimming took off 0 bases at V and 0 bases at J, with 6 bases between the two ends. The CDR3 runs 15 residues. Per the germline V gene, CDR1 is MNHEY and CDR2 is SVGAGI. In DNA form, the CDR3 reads TGTGCCAGCAGTTACTCACAGGGCTCTGGAAACACCATATATTTT. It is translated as CASSYSQGSGNTIYF.

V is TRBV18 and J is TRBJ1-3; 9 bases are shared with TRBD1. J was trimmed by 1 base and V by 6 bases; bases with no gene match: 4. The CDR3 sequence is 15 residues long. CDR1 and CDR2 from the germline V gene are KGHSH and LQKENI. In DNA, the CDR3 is TGTGCCAGCTCGCCGGGACAGGGATCTGGAAACACCATATATTTT. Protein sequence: CASSPGQGSGNTIYF.

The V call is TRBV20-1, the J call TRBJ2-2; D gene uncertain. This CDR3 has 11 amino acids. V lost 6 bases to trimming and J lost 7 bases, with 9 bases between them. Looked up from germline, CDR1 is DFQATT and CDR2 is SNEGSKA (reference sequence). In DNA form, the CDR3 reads TGCAGTGCCACGAACGGCGGGGAGCTGTTTTTT. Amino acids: CSATNGGELFF.

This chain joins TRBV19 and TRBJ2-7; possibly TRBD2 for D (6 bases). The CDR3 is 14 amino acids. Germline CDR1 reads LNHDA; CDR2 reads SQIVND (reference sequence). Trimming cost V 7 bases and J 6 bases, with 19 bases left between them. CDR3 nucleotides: TGTGCCAGTAATGCGCGGGGATTCCCCTCCGAGCAGTACTTC. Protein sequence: CASNARGFPSEQYF. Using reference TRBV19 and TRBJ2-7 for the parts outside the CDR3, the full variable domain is DGGITQSPKYLFRKEGQNVTLSCEQNLNHDAMYWYRQDPGQGLRLIYYSQIVNDFQKGDIAEGYSVSREKKESFPLTVTSAQKNPTAFYLCASNARGFPSEQYFGPGTRLTVT.

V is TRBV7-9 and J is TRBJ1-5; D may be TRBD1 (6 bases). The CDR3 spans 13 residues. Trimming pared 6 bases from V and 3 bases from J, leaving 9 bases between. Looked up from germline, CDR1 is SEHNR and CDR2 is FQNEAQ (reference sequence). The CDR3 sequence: CASRSGDNQPQHF. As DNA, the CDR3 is TGTGCCAGCAGATCAGGGGACAATCAGCCCCAGCATTTT.

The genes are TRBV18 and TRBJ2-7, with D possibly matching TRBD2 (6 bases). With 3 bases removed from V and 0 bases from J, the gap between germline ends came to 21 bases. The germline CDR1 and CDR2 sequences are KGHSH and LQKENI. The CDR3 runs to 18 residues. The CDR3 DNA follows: TGTGCCAGCTCACCTTTGCAAGGAGGGACCGCTTACTCCTACGAGCAGTACTTC. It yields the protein CASSPLQGGTAYSYEQYF.

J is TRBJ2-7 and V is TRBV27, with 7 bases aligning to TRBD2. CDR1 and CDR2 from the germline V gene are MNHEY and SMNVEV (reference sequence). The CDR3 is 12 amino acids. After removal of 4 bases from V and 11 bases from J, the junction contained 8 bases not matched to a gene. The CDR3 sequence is CASSSPLAGEYF. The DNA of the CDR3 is TGTGCCAGCAGTTCACCCTTGGCGGGGGAGTACTTC.

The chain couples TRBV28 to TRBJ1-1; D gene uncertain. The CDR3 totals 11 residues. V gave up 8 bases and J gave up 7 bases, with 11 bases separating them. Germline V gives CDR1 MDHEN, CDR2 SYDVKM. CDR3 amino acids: CASGPVLEAFF. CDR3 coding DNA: TGTGCCAGCGGCCCCGTCCTTGAAGCTTTCTTT.

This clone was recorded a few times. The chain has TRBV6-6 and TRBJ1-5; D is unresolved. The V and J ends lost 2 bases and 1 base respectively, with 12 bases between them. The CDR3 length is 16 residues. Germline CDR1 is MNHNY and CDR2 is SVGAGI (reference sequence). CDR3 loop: CASSYTGRRSNQPQHF. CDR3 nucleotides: TGTGCCAGCAGTTACACCGGTAGGAGGAGCAATCAGCCCCAGCATTTT.

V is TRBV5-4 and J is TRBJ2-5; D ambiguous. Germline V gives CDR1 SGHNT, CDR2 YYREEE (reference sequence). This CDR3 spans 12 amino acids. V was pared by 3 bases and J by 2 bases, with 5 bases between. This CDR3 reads CASSSYQETQYF. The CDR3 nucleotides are TGTGCCAGCAGCTCCTATCAAGAGACCCAGTACTTC.

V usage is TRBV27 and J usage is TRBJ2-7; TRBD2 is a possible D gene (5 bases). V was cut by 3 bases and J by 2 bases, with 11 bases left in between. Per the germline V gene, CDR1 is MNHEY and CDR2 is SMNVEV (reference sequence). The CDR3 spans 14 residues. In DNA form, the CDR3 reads TGTGCCAGCAGTTTGGTCCCGGAGGCCTACGAGCAGTACTTC. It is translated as CASSLVPEAYEQYF.

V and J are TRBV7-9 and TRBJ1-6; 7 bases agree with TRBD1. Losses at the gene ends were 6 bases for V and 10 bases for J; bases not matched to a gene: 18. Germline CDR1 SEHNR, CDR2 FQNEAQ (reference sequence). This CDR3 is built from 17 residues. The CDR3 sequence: CASRGNFGRTGGSPLHF. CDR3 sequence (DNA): TGTGCCAGCAGGGGTAATTTTGGGCGGACAGGAGGGTCACCCCTCCACTTT.